The subject of this entry is one T cell receptor (beta chain). The data originate from a study of T cell changes during pregnancy in multiple sclerosis. The repertoire was sequenced with immunoSEQ multiplex PCR; TCRdb's copy has only in-frame clones and lacks some. The sample records about 60,000 clones, 90% to 95% being singletons. Here the sequenced sample was CD8+ T cells from peripheral blood mononuclear cells, taken in the second trimester of pregnancy. The source of this sequence is a female donor with multiple sclerosis, enrolled in a pregnancy study.

CDR3 coding DNA: TGCGCCAGCGGACTCGGACAGGGACACTACGAGCAGTACTTC. As protein: CASGLGQGHYEQYF. This rearrangement joins TRBV5-1 to TRBJ2-7, with 8 bases matching TRBD1. This CDR3 region has 14 residues. The germline V gene encodes CDR1 SGHRS and CDR2 YFSETQ. Trimming cost V 7 bases and J 3 bases; bases outside gene matches: 9.